What follows are 10 T cell receptor beta chains derived from one specimen sequenced in a study of blood T cell repertoires in COVID-19. Profiled with immunoSEQ multiplex PCR; TCRdb holds only in-frame clones, not every one. The table has 220,000 or so clones, approximately 86% seen once. Material for sequencing was peripheral blood. These receptors were obtained from a woman over 75 with acute or convalescent COVID-19.

The J gene is TRBJ2-5, the V gene TRBV4-1; TRBD1 might be the D (6 bases). Germline CDR1 and CDR2: MGHRA and YSYEKL. This CDR3 is 15 amino acids long. V lost 2 bases to trimming and J lost 1 base, with 11 bases between them. CDR3 amino acids: CASSQTQGIQETQYF. The CDR3 DNA reads TGCGCCAGCAGCCAAACCCAGGGGATCCAAGAGACCCAGTACTTC.

This clone was observed once. The chain is built from TRBV19 and TRBJ2-5; 10 bases fit TRBD1. Germline CDR1 reads LNHDA; CDR2 reads SQIVND (reference sequence). V was clipped by 4 bases and J by 3 bases; unmatched bases: 11. The CDR3 has 17 residues. CDR3 sequence reads: CASSKPPTGGVKETQYF. DNA for the CDR3: TGTGCCAGTAGTAAACCTCCGACAGGGGGCGTGAAAGAGACCCAGTACTTC.

The chain joins TRBV27 to TRBJ2-5, with D perhaps TRBD2 (6 bases). Trimming removed 10 bases from V and 4 bases from J, with 28 bases in between. Per germline, CDR1 MNHEY and CDR2 SMNVEV (reference sequence). There are 17 residues in the CDR3. CDR3 region: CATSDGRLGLDRETQYF. CDR3 nucleotide sequence: TGTGCCACTTCGGATGGACGACTAGGACTGGATCGAGAGACCCAGTACTTC.

The chain joins TRBV14 to TRBJ2-5, with 9 bases that match TRBD1. The CDR3 extends over 14 amino acids. Germline V gene sequence: CDR1 SGHDN, CDR2 FVKESK. The J segment lost 4 bases and the V segment lost 5 bases, leaving 5 bases of the junction unmatched. CDR3 loop: CASSFGQGRETQYF. CDR3 in DNA: TGTGCCAGCAGCTTTGGACAGGGGAGAGAGACCCAGTACTTC.

The genes are TRBV19 and TRBJ1-6; TRBD1 agrees at 7 bases. The germline V gene encodes CDR1 LNHDA and CDR2 SQIVND (reference sequence). This CDR3 has 14 amino acids. V shed 3 bases and J 10 bases; nucleotides not matched to a gene: 6. The CDR3 DNA is TGTGCCAGTAGTATCGACAGGGTTTCCTCACCCCTCCACTTT. Protein sequence: CASSIDRVSSPLHF. The whole variable domain, remainder taken from reference TRBV19 and TRBJ1-6, is DGGITQSPKYLFRKEGQNVTLSCEQNLNHDAMYWYRQDPGQGLRLIYYSQIVNDFQKGDIAEGYSVSREKKESFPLTVTSAQKNPTAFYLCASSIDRVSSPLHFGNGTRLTVT.

The V and J genes are TRBV10-3 and TRBJ1-1; D call uncertain. Germline values: CDR1 ENHRY, CDR2 SYGVKD. Between the trimmed V and J ends, which lost 0 bases and 11 bases, there was a span of 16 bases. This CDR3 has 14 residues. The CDR3 DNA follows: TGTGCCATCAGTGAGTCGTCAGCCCAGGCGAGTGCTTTCTTT. Its translation: CAISESSAQASAFF.

The chain carries TRBV18 and TRBJ1-1, with 7 bases aligning to TRBD1. Germline V gene data show CDR1 as KGHSH and CDR2 as LQKENI. This CDR3 has 15 residues. J was trimmed by 0 bases and V by 3 bases; bases with no gene match: 4. The CDR3 sequence is CASSPRQGMNTEAFF. CDR3 coding DNA: TGTGCCAGCTCACCGAGACAGGGTATGAACACTGAAGCTTTCTTT.

The chain joins TRBV30 to TRBJ1-4; 7 nucleotides line up with TRBD1. From germline, CDR1 is GTSNPN and CDR2 SVGIG (reference sequence). Trimming cost V 1 base and J 5 bases; bases outside gene matches: 16. This CDR3 is 18 amino acids long. CDR3 sequence (DNA): TGTGCCTGGAGTGCCCAGGGGGGATCCGAATTTACAAATGAAAAACTGTTTTTT. Encoded protein: CAWSAQGGSEFTNEKLFF.

In its sample, this clone was seen once. The chain couples TRBV29-1 to TRBJ2-7; D possibly corresponds to TRBD1 (6 bases). The CDR3 covers 12 residues. Looked up from germline, CDR1 is SQVTM and CDR2 is ANQGSEA. Trimming stripped 4 bases from V and 3 bases from J, with 10 bases between. CDR3 region: CSVVGAGYEQYF. The CDR3 DNA is TGCAGCGTTGTGGGGGCGGGCTACGAGCAGTACTTC.

The chain employs TRBV6-2 or TRBV6-3 and TRBJ1-1, with D possibly matching TRBD1 (5 bases). CDR1 MNHEY and CDR2 SVGEGT come from the germline V gene. Trimming cost V 7 bases and J 1 base, with 10 bases left between them. This CDR3 is built from 13 residues. In DNA, the CDR3 is TGTGCCAGCACCCCCCAGGGGAACACTGAAGCTTTCTTT. This sequence encodes CASTPQGNTEAFF.